The rows below give T cell receptor beta chains drawn from one sample of a study of cytomegalovirus exposure and HLA in healthy donors. Only in-frame clones appear in the TCRdb table, and some are missing; sequencing was by immunoSEQ multiplex PCR. This table has 130,000 or so clones, 70% to 75% appearing once. The specimen was PBMCs. The source is a woman aged 40-49 years in good health and CMV-seropositive. Both conserved end residues are part of each CDR3. A D gene is named only where the DNA matches it firmly. The listing skips clone size in some rows; elsewhere it reads once, few, many or a size class.

D | size | J | length | V | CDR3 | DNA
TRBD1 | few | TRBJ1-5 | 17 | TRBV7-9 | CASSSGGPGQGNQPQHF | TGTGCCAGCAGCTCAGGAGGGCCGGGACAGGGCAATCAGCCCCAGCATTTT
TRBD1 | . | TRBJ1-1 | 15 | TRBV7-2 | CASSPSQGAITEAFF | TGTGCCAGCAGCCCATCACAGGGGGCGATCACTGAAGCTTTCTTT
TRBD1 | . | TRBJ1-5 | 15 | TRBV28 | CASSQQGEGNQPQHF | TGTGCCAGCAGTCAACAGGGGGAAGGGAATCAGCCCCAGCATTTT
TRBD1 | few | TRBJ1-2 | 15 | TRBV29-1 | CSVGFWDRGNYGYTF | TGCAGCGTTGGCTTCTGGGACAGGGGGAACTATGGCTACACCTTC
. | once | TRBJ2-3 | 15 | TRBV2 | CASRMADIRTDTQYF | TGTGCCAGCAGGATGGCAGACATACGCACAGATACGCAGTATTTT
TRBD1 | . | TRBJ2-7 | 14 | TRBV7-9 | CASSSRDRGREQYF | TGTGCCAGCAGCTCCCGGGACAGGGGGCGCGAGCAGTACTTC
TRBD1 | . | TRBJ2-1 | 15 | TRBV10-3 | CAISESGTGENEQFF | TGTGCCATCAGTGAGTCGGGGACAGGGGAAAATGAGCAGTTCTTC
. | . | TRBJ1-5 | 14 | TRBV19 | CASKSWRDNQPQHF | TGTGCCTCTAAAAGTTGGAGGGACAATCAGCCCCAGCATTTT
TRBD1 | . | TRBJ1-6 | 18 | TRBV7-2 | CASSFRDRVQKNDSPLHF | TGTGCCAGCAGCTTCCGGGACAGGGTGCAAAAAAATGATTCACCCCTCCACTTT
TRBD1 | . | TRBJ2-7 | 16 | TRBV27 | CASSPTRGQSTYEQYF | TGTGCCAGCAGTCCGACCCGGGGACAGTCTACCTACGAGCAGTACTTC
. | . | TRBJ2-7 | 13 | TRBV6-6 | CASSFGSSSEQYF | TGTGCCAGCAGCTTCGGGTCCTCCTCAGAGCAGTACTTC
. | . | TRBJ1-1 | 13 | TRBV7-9 | CASTPLANTEAFF | TGTGCCAGCACCCCATTGGCGAACACTGAAGCTTTCTTT
. | . | TRBJ1-5 | 14 | TRBV28 | CASSFPGEDQPQHF | TGTGCCAGCAGTTTCCCAGGGGAAGATCAGCCCCAGCATTTT
. | once | TRBJ2-3 | 13 | TRBV7-8 | CAGGARSTDTQYF | TGTGCCGGGGGGGCACGTAGCACAGATACGCAGTATTTT
TRBD1 | once | TRBJ2-3 | 14 | TRBV7-7 | CASSSRGLGDTQYF | TGTGCCAGCAGCTCAAGGGGGCTGGGGGATACGCAGTATTTT
. | . | TRBJ1-1 | 17 | TRBV19 | CASSIQAQGRRGTEAFF | TGTGCCAGTAGTATCCAGGCACAAGGGCGGCGAGGGACTGAAGCTTTCTTT
TRBD1 | once | TRBJ2-1 | 14 | TRBV30 | CAWSGGQGGFRQFF | TGTGCCTGGAGTGGGGGACAGGGCGGCTTCAGGCAGTTCTTC
. | . | TRBJ1-2 | 12 | TRBV5-1 | CASSLDLNGYTF | TGCGCCAGCAGCTTGGATCTAAATGGCTACACCTTC
TRBD1 | . | TRBJ2-7 | 15 | TRBV18 | CASSPSRDRGYEQYF | TGTGCCAGCTCACCTAGCCGGGACAGGGGCTACGAGCAGTACTTC
TRBD1 | . | TRBJ1-4 | 16 | TRBV15 | CATSRDSDRTNEKLFF | TGTGCCACCAGCAGAGATTCGGACAGGACTAATGAAAAACTGTTTTTT
TRBD2 | . | TRBJ2-1 | 17 | TRBV4-2 | CASSPGGLAGSYNEQFF | TGTGCCAGCAGCCCTGGGGGACTAGCGGGGTCCTACAATGAGCAGTTCTTC
. | . | TRBJ1-2 | 15 | TRBV7-2 | CASSLGLGAGYGYTF | TGTGCCAGCAGCCTCGGTTTGGGGGCAGGGTATGGCTACACCTTC
TRBD2 | . | TRBJ2-1 | 18 | TRBV7-6 | CASSYSGTSGGARNEQFF | TGTGCCAGCAGCTACTCTGGGACTAGCGGGGGGGCCAGGAATGAGCAGTTCTTC
. | . | TRBJ2-7 | 14 | TRBV19 | CASSIQRSSYEQYF | TGTGCCAGTAGTATCCAGCGGAGCTCCTACGAGCAGTACTTC
. | . | TRBJ2-1 | 15 | TRBV5-4 | CASSFGGNVGDEQFF | TGTGCCAGCAGCTTTGGGGGGAACGTTGGGGATGAGCAGTTCTTC